The sample holds one count of the clone carrying this T cell receptor (beta chain). 13 Jbeta primers and 60 Vbeta primers were used for the PCR. The protocol was immunoSEQ multiplex PCR, while the TCRdb copy is restricted to in-frame clones and leaves out a portion. This table holds 200,000 to 250,000 clones, about 74% found once. This sample was included in a study of cytomegalovirus exposure and HLA in healthy donors. Across the study: Some 200 million T cells yielded 110 million or so unique TCR beta sequences in earlier analysis.

This CDR3 comprises 15 residues. Per germline, CDR1 SGHTA and CDR2 FQGTGA. With 5 bases removed from V and 8 bases from J, the gap between germline ends came to 18 bases. V gene TRBV7-3 combines with J gene TRBJ2-2, with a tentative D call TRBD1 (6 bases). This clonotype was obtained from a man between 40 and 49 years old in good health and CMV-seronegative. The sequencing input was PBMCs. The CDR3: CASSETSADRGELFF. CDR3 bases: TGTGCCAGCAGCGAGACCAGCGCCGACAGGGGGGAGCTGTTTTTT.